This TCR beta chain appears in the sequencing data of a study of CD8 T cells in ankylosing spondylitis. TCRdb reprocessed the 5' RACE reads with MiXCR, giving one entry per CDR3 protein. The table has around 280,000 distinct CDR3 sequences, roughly 20% seen once. Note on this clonotype: Its antigen is unidentified.

Overall study results and limits: As for the disease-linked clones, they showed a CD8+ phenotype and occurred at relatively low frequencies in peripheral blood.

The source material was blood, either unsorted or a sorted T cell fraction (not recorded which). This sequence was found in a male donor with ankylosing spondylitis or in good health (not recorded which).

CDR3 sequence (DNA): TGTGCCAGCAGCTTCTACGAGGCCTACAATGAGCAGTTCTTC. It translates to CASSFYEAYNEQFF. V and J are TRBV7-2 and TRBJ2-1; D not resolved. From germline, CDR1 is SGHTA and CDR2 FQGNSA. Trimming removed 3 bases at V and 2 bases at J, with 8 bases between. The CDR3 is 14 residues long. The full variable domain, completed using reference TRBV7-2 and TRBJ2-1, is GAGVSQSPSNKVTEKGKDVELRCDPISGHTALYWYRQSLGQGLEFLIYFQGNSAPDKSGLPSDRFSAERTGGSVSTLTIQRTQQEDSAVYLCASSFYEAYNEQFFGPGTRLTVL.